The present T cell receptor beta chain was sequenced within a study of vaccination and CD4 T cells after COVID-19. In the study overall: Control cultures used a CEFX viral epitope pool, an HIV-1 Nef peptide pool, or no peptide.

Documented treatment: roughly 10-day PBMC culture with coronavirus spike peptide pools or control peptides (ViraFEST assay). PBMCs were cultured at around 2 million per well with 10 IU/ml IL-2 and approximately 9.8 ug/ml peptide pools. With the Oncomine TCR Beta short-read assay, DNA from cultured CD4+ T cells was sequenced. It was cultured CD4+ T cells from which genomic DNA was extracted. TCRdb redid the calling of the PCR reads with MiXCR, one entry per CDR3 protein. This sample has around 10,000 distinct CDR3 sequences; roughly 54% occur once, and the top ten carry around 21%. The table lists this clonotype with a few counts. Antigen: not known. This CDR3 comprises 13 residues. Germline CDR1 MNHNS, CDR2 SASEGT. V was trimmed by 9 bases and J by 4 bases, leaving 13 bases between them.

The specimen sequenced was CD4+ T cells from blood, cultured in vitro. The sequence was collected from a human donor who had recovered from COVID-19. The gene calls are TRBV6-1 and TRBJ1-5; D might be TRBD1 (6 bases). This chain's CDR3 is CASQSRGNQPQHF. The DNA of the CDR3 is TGTGCCAGTCAATCCAGGGGAAATCAGCCCCAGCATTTT.